This TCR beta chain was recovered during a study of OX40 agonist ivuxolimab in advanced cancers. Overall study: All patients had ivuxolimab intravenously every 2 weeks at 0.01 to 10 mg/kg. Participants, 75% to 90% male, averaged roughly 60 years of age, ranging from about 23 to 79.

Here immunoSEQ multiplex PCR was the method, and the copy in TCRdb shows in-frame clones only, minus some. The sample contains about 47,000 clones, under 90% of which appear only once. For this clone: The antigen is unknown.

CDR3 length: 15 amino acids. Per the germline V gene, CDR1 is SNHLY and CDR2 is FYNNEI. The junction had 12 bases not matched to a gene; V was cut back by 7 bases and J by 6 bases. Findings and caveats of the study: A proportion of nonresponders additionally exhibited low normalized T-cell clonal expansion. CD4+ and CD8+ blood T cells expanded clonally by week 6 at 0.1 to 3.0 mg/kg.

The sequence was collected from an adult with an advanced solid tumor such as melanoma, head and neck, liver or kidney cancer. This specimen was CD4+ or CD8+ T cells sorted from blood, taken in a trial of the OX40 agonist ivuxolimab. V usage is TRBV2 and J usage is TRBJ2-7, with 10 bases matching TRBD2. In nucleotides, the CDR3 is TGTGCCAGCAACCCCCGGACTAGCGGCCCAGGCGAGCAGTACTTC. It translates to CASNPRTSGPGEQYF.